This TCR beta chain was captured by sequencing in a study of response to subunit inactivated influenza vaccine. Study-wide findings and caveats: The authors offered the suggestion that each seasonal influenza vaccination recruits few new T cells.

MiXCR, applied by TCRdb to the RT-PCR reads, yields one record per CDR3 protein. This sample has around 150,000 distinct CDR3 sequences; approximately 10% occur once, and the top ten carry over 10%. Turning to this clonotype: Its antigen is unknown.

The TCR sequence derives from a man aged 50 to 59 who received an inactivated influenza vaccine. The starting material was non-naive T cells sorted from PBMCs, obtained roughly 48 days after vaccination.

The CDR3 here is CASSCPSTGRKAYEQYF. The DNA of the CDR3 is TGTGCCAGTAGTTGCCCTTCCACGGGGAGGAAGGCCTACGAGCAGTACTTC. The chain combines TRBV19 with TRBJ2-7; weak D call: TRBD2 (6 bases). Germline V gene lookup returns CDR1 LNHDA and CDR2 SQIVND (reference sequence). Trimming stripped 5 bases from V and 2 bases from J, with 22 bases between. The CDR3 totals 17 residues.